The clone carrying this T cell receptor (beta chain) was counted a few times. The sample is drawn from a study of human T cells and chemical hapten exposure. One entry per CDR3 protein results from TCRdb running MiXCR on the RACE reads. The table lists 300,000 to 450,000 distinct CDR3 sequences, 4.8% of them singletons. V gave up 0 bases and J gave up 4 bases; unmatched junction bases: 6. Germline lookup yields CDR1 SGHDT and CDR2 YYEEEE. CDR3 length equals 15 residues. Documented time point: patch test 1, 2 weeks after DPC sensitization. Treatment indicated: therapeutic diphenylcyclopropenone sensitization with weekly scalp DPC.

This clonotype was obtained from a woman aged 45-65 years with alopecia areata. Some clones in this sample may be carry-over from other donors' samples. The chain is built from TRBV5-6 and TRBJ1-2; 7 bases agree with TRBD1. This specimen consisted of whole blood, obtained in connection with sensitization to the hapten diphenylcyclopropenone (DPC). The CDR3 DNA reads as TGTGCCAGCAGCTTGGGTAGGGGGCCGACCTATGGCTACACCTTC. This translates into CASSLGRGPTYGYTF.